The 24 T cell receptor beta chains presented below share a single source sample, sequenced in a study of blood T cell repertoires in COVID-19 (dated by TCRdb to 2018 to 2021). The method was the immunoSEQ multiplex PCR assay. TCRdb re-hosts the immuneACCESS table, in-frame sequences only. Its copies lack some clones; in the studies checked, an unresolved V gene accounts for under half of them, and the cause for the rest is not known. The sample includes a few hundred thousand clones, with around 89% observed a single time. The ten largest clonotypes hold 3.5% to 4.5% of the sample. The sequenced sample consisted of PBMCs or T cells enriched from blood (not recorded which). All receptors come from a woman in her 30s who had recovered from COVID-19.

This chain links TRBV3-1 (or the pseudogene TRBV3-2) with TRBJ1-2, with TRBD1 matching 10 bases. The CDR3 runs to 15 residues. The trim removed 3 bases at V and 6 bases at J, leaving 7 bases unmatched. Germline V gene sequence: CDR1 LGHDT, CDR2 YNNKEL (reference sequence). Here the CDR3 DNA reads TGTGCCAGCAGCCAGCCGACCGGGACAGGGGATGGCTACACCTTC. Its translation is CASSQPTGTGDGYTF.

V gene TRBV7-6 combines with J gene TRBJ1-4, with 9 nucleotides matching TRBD1. Germline values: CDR1 SGHVS, CDR2 FNYEAQ. V dropped 4 bases and J dropped 2; count of bases not matched to a gene: 2. The CDR3 spans 15 residues. Here the CDR3 DNA reads TGTGCCAGCAGCTCAACAGGGGGCACTAATGAAAAACTGTTTTTT. It codes for CASSSTGGTNEKLFF.

V gene TRBV10-1 combines with J gene TRBJ1-2; unclear D gene. V was trimmed by 6 bases and J by 7 bases, leaving 9 bases between them. From germline, CDR1 is WNHNN and CDR2 SYGVQD (reference sequence). The CDR3 loop spans 11 amino acids. In nucleotides, the CDR3 is TGCGCCAGCAGGCGCCGTTGTGGCTACACCTTC. Its translation: CASRRRCGYTF.

The chain combines TRBV21-1 with TRBJ2-7; TRBD2 is the table's D call, not checked against the DNA. TRBV21-1 is noted as a pseudogene. The CDR3 totals 13 residues. Written as DNA, the CDR3 is TGTGCCAGCAGCAAATGGGGACTAGCGGGAGTGAGGTTC. This encodes CASSKWGLAGVRF.

CDR3 sequence: CASNSGHRGLEAFF. The DNA of the CDR3 is TGTGCCAGCAACTCAGGACATCGCGGTCTAGAAGCTTTCTTT. This chain joins TRBV7-8 and TRBJ1-1; tentatively, D is TRBD1 (5 bases). There are 14 residues in the CDR3. Per the germline V gene, CDR1 is SGHVS and CDR2 is FQNEAQ. V lost 7 bases and J lost 8, with 20 bases in between. The variable domain in full, with the rest retrieved from reference TRBV7-8 and TRBJ1-1, is GAGVSQSPRYKVAKRGQDVALRCDPISGHVSLFWYQQALGQGPEFLTYFQNEAQLDKSGLPSDRFFAERPEGSVSTLKIQRTQQEDSAVYLCASNSGHRGLEAFFGQGTRLTVV.

This chain connects TRBV19 to TRBJ2-1; TRBD2 agrees at 9 bases. The CDR3 is 16 residues long. Germline CDR1 reads LNHDA; CDR2 reads SQIVND (reference sequence). J was trimmed by 3 bases and V by 4 bases; bases with no gene match: 7. CDR3 in amino acids: CASSKDSGGFYNEQFF. CDR3 nucleotide sequence: TGTGCCAGTAGTAAGGACAGCGGGGGGTTCTACAATGAGCAGTTCTTC. Drawing the rest from reference TRBV19 and TRBJ2-1, the complete variable domain is DGGITQSPKYLFRKEGQNVTLSCEQNLNHDAMYWYRQDPGQGLRLIYYSQIVNDFQKGDIAEGYSVSREKKESFPLTVTSAQKNPTAFYLCASSKDSGGFYNEQFFGPGTRLTVL.

The genes are TRBV16 and TRBJ1-2, with D possibly matching TRBD1 (6 bases). The CDR3 covers 16 residues. Per germline, CDR1 KGHSY and CDR2 FQNENV. Trimming removed 0 bases at V and 7 bases at J, with 18 bases between. The CDR3 bases are TGTGCCAGCAGCCAATCGAATGGGGGCGCAGGAGTTGGCTACACCTTC. The encoded protein is CASSQSNGGAGVGYTF.

The rearrangement links TRBV28 to TRBJ1-2; TRBD1 matches 7 bases. CDR3 length: 14 amino acids. V shed 4 bases, J shed 6 bases, and the junction held 8 bases outside the gene matches. Germline CDR1 is MDHEN and CDR2 is SYDVKM. The CDR3 DNA reads TGTGCCAGCAGTTATCTCCGGGACAGTAATGGCTACACCTTC. This encodes CASSYLRDSNGYTF.

The V gene is TRBV5-1, the J gene TRBJ1-2; 9 bases agree with TRBD1. The CDR3 has 13 residues. In germline, CDR1 is SGHRS, CDR2 YFSETQ. With 3 bases clipped from V and 5 bases from J, the junction kept 2 bases outside the gene matches. In DNA, the CDR3 is TGCGCCAGCAGCTCGACAGGGGGATATGGCTACACCTTC. Translated, it gives CASSSTGGYGYTF.

V gene TRBV10-3 combines with J gene TRBJ2-1; 8 bases agree with TRBD2. Germline V gene data show CDR1 as ENHRY and CDR2 as SYGVKD. This CDR3 comprises 17 residues. J gave up 0 bases and V 8 bases, and 12 bases lay outside the gene matches. CDR3 sequence reads: CAIASASGPSSYNEQFF. The CDR3 nucleotides read TGTGCCATCGCGAGTGCTAGCGGGCCGAGCTCCTACAATGAGCAGTTCTTC.

The chain couples TRBV27 to TRBJ2-3, with 9 bases aligning to TRBD1. The germline gives CDR1 MNHEY, CDR2 SMNVEV (reference sequence). Losses at the gene ends were 8 bases for V and 4 bases for J; bases not matched to a gene: 13. The CDR3 has 16 residues. In DNA form, the CDR3 reads TGTGCCAGCGGCTCCGGGACAGGGTGGCACGCAGATACGCAGTATTTT. Its translation is CASGSGTGWHADTQYF.

The sample holds one count of this clone. The CDR3 protein is CASSLGTVRTDTQYF. The CDR3 nucleotides are TGTGCCAGCAGCTTAGGGACAGTTCGCACAGATACGCAGTATTTT. The chain carries TRBV7-9 and TRBJ2-3, with D maybe TRBD1 (6 bases). Germline CDR1 reads SEHNR; CDR2 reads FQNEAQ (reference sequence). CDR3 length equals 15 residues. The V gene lost 1 base and the J gene lost 1 base, with 9 bases spanning the gap.

The rearrangement uses TRBV7-9 and TRBJ2-7; weak D call: TRBD1 (6 bases). This CDR3 is built from 17 residues. The V and J ends lost 0 bases and 0 bases respectively, with 15 bases between them. Germline CDR1 is SEHNR and CDR2 is FQNEAQ (reference sequence). This CDR3 is CASSLARGQSYSYEQYF. The DNA for the CDR3 is TGTGCCAGCAGCTTAGCCCGCGGACAGTCCTACTCCTACGAGCAGTACTTC. Drawing the rest from reference TRBV7-9 and TRBJ2-7, the complete variable domain is DTGVSQNPRHKITKRGQNVTFRCDPISEHNRLYWYRQTLGQGPEFLTYFQNEAQLEKSRLLSDRFSAERPKGSFSTLEIQRTEQGDSAMYLCASSLARGQSYSYEQYFGPGTRLTVT.

The CDR3 reads CASTFDRDFNYGYTF. CDR3 bases: TGTGCCAGCACTTTTGACAGGGACTTCAACTATGGCTACACCTTC. This chain links TRBV4-2 with TRBJ1-2; 7 bases map to TRBD1. Germline V gives CDR1 LGHNA, CDR2 YNFKEQ. V shed 7 bases and J 2 bases; nucleotides not matched to a gene: 10. The CDR3 consists of 15 residues.

The chain joins TRBV4-1 to TRBJ1-1; D unresolved. The CDR3 spans 15 residues. Germline loops: CDR1 MGHRA, CDR2 YSYEKL. Between the trimmed V and J ends, which lost 3 bases and 1 base, there was a span of 12 bases. The CDR3 sequence is CASSQVSGANTEAFF. DNA of the CDR3: TGCGCCAGCAGCCAGGTTTCGGGAGCGAACACTGAAGCTTTCTTT.

CDR3 in DNA: TGTGCCTGGAGTACGGAGGGACTAAAGGCGCAGTATTTT. This encodes CAWSTEGLKAQYF. The chain couples TRBV30 to TRBJ2-3; TRBD2 aligns across 7 bases. Germline V gene sequence: CDR1 GTSNPN, CDR2 SVGIG (reference sequence). This CDR3 spans 13 amino acids. Germline trimming cut 2 bases from V and 10 bases from J; bases unmatched to any gene: 9.

As regards this clone: The junction differs from germline at one of its ends, possibly a read error. V and J are TRBV10-3 and TRBJ2-3, with TRBD2 identical over 12 bases. The CDR3 is 16 residues long. CDR1 and CDR2 (germline): ENHRY, SYGVKD. The CDR3 here is CAIREWTSGNKDTQYF. CDR3 nucleotides: TGTGCCATCAGGGAGTGGACTAGCGGGAACAAAGATACGCAGTATTTT.

A single count supports this clone. This sequence joins TRBV27 and TRBJ2-7, with 7 bases aligning to TRBD1. From germline, CDR1 is MNHEY and CDR2 SMNVEV (reference sequence). Trimming removed 6 bases from V and 2 bases from J; junction bases left unmatched: 7. The CDR3 runs 14 residues. CDR3 sequence (DNA): TGTGCCAGCAGGGGACAGCGAGCCCCCTACGAGCAGTACTTC. Its protein product is CASRGQRAPYEQYF.

The V gene is TRBV7-9, the J gene TRBJ2-1; TRBD2 matches 8 bases. Germline V gives CDR1 SEHNR, CDR2 FQNEAQ (reference sequence). The CDR3 contains 16 residues. Losses at the gene ends were 3 bases for V and 3 bases for J; bases not matched to a gene: 7. The CDR3 DNA follows: TGTGCCAGCAGCTTCGAGCGGGAGTCGGTCTACAATGAGCAGTTCTTC. It yields the protein CASSFERESVYNEQFF. Looking up the rest from reference TRBV7-9 and TRBJ2-1 gives the full variable domain: DTGVSQNPRHKITKRGQNVTFRCDPISEHNRLYWYRQTLGQGPEFLTYFQNEAQLEKSRLLSDRFSAERPKGSFSTLEIQRTEQGDSAMYLCASSFERESVYNEQFFGPGTRLTVL.

The chain combines TRBV5-6 with TRBJ1-4; D is unclear. The CDR3 sequence is 15 residues long. V was pared by 3 bases and J by 4 bases, with 13 bases between. Germline V gene data show CDR1 as SGHDT and CDR2 as YYEEEE. CDR3 loop: CASSSFGRDNEKLFF. The CDR3 nucleotides read TGTGCCAGCAGCTCCTTTGGGCGGGATAATGAAAAACTGTTTTTT.

The chain combines TRBV19 with TRBJ2-3, with 9 bases aligning to TRBD2. After removal of 3 bases from V and 2 bases from J, the junction contained 3 bases not matched to a gene. CDR1 is LNHDA, CDR2 SQIVND, per germline (reference sequence). The CDR3 has 15 residues. CDR3 DNA: TGTGCCAGTAGTATTCTAGCGGGATTCACAGATACGCAGTATTTT. Amino acid sequence: CASSILAGFTDTQYF.

The sample holds one count of this clone. This chain links TRBV28 with TRBJ2-2; tentative D call: TRBD2 (7 bases). V was shortened by 3 bases and J by 3 bases, with 17 bases between the two germline ends. The germline V gene has CDR1 MDHEN and CDR2 SYDVKM. The CDR3 sequence is 17 residues long. CDR3 DNA: TGTGCCAGCAGTTTGGGAATAACAGGGAGGGACACCGGGGAGCTGTTTTTT. This gives the protein CASSLGITGRDTGELFF.

The chain joins TRBV7-6 to TRBJ2-2, with D perhaps TRBD2 (6 bases). The CDR3 contains 16 residues. Trimming took off 1 base at V and 9 bases at J, with 18 bases between the two ends. Per germline, CDR1 SGHVS and CDR2 FNYEAQ. The DNA of the CDR3 is TGTGCCAGCAGCTTAGACTTGCGGAGGGTTGTGCGGGAGCTGTTTTTT. It specifies CASSLDLRRVVRELFF.

This clone was counted a single time. The chain is built from TRBV6-5 and TRBJ1-5, with a weak D call TRBD1 (6 bases). The V end lost 6 bases, the J end lost 1 base, and 13 bases lay between the germline ends. Germline CDR1 is MNHEY and CDR2 is SVGAGI. The CDR3 is made up of 15 amino acids. Written as DNA, the CDR3 is TGTGCCAGCAGGAGGGGGGGCGGGAGCAATCAGCCCCAGCATTTT. Encoded protein: CASRRGGGSNQPQHF.